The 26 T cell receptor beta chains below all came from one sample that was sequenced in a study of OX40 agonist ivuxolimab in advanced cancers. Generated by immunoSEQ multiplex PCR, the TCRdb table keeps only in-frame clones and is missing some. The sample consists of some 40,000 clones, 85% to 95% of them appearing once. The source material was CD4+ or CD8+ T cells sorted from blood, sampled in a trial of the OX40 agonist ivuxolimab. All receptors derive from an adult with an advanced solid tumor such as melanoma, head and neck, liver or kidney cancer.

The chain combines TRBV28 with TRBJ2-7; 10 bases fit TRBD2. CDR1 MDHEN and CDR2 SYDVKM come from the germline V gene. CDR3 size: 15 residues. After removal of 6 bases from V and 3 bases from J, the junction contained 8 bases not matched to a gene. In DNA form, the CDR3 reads TGTGCCAGCAGCGTAGCGGGAGGACTCGACTACGAGCAGTACTTC. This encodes CASSVAGGLDYEQYF.

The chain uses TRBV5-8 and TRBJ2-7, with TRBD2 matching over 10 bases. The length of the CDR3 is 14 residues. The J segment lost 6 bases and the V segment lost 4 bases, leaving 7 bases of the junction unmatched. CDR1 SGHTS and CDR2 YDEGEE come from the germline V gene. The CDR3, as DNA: TGTGCCAGCAGCATACTAGCGGGAAAGTCCGAGCAGTACTTC. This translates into CASSILAGKSEQYF.

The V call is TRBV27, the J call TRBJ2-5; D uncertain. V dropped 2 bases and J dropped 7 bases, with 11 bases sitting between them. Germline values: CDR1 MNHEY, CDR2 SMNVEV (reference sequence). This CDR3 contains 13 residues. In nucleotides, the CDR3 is TGTGCCAGCAGTTTAACGCAGGAAGGGACCCAGTACTTC. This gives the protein CASSLTQEGTQYF.

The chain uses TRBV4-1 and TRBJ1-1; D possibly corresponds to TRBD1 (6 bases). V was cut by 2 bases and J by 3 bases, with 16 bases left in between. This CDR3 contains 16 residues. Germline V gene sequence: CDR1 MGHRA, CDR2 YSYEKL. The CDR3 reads CASSQKGRGLYTEAFF. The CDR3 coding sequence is TGCGCCAGCAGCCAAAAGGGCAGGGGACTGTACACTGAAGCTTTCTTT.

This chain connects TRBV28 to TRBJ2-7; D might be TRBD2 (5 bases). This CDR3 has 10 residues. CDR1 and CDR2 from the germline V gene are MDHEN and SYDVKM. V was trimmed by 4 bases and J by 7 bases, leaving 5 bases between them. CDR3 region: CASSSGEQYF. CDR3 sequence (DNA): TGTGCCAGCAGTTCGGGGGAGCAGTACTTC. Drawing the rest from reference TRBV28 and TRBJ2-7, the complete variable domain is DVKVTQSSRYLVKRTGEKVFLECVQDMDHENMFWYRQDPGLGLRLIYFSYDVKMKEKGDIPEGYSVSREKKERFSLILESASTNQTSMYLCASSSGEQYFGPGTRLTVT.

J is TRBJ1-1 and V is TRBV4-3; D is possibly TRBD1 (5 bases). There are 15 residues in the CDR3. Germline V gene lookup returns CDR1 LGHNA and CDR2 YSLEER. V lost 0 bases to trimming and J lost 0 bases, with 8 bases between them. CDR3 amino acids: CASSQDNRMNTEAFF. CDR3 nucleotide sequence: TGCGCCAGCAGCCAAGATAACAGGATGAACACTGAAGCTTTCTTT.

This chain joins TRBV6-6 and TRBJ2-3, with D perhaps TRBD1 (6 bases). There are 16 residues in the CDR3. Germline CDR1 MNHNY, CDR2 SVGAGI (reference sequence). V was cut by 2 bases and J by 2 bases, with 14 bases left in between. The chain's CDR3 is CASSYIGGIITDTQYF. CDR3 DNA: TGTGCCAGCAGTTACATAGGGGGTATTATCACAGATACGCAGTATTTT.

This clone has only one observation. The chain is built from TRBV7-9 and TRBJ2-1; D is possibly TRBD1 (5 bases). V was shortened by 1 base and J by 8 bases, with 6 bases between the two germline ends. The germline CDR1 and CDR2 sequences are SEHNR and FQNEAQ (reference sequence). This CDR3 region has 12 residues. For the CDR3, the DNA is TGTGCCAGCAGCTTAGGGGGCTATGAGCAGTTCTTC. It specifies CASSLGGYEQFF.

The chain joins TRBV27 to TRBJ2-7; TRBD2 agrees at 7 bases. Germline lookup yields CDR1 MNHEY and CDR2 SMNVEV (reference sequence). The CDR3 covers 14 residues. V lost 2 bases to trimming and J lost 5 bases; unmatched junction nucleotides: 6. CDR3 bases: TGTGCCAGCAGTTTAGCGGGAGCCCTCAACGAGCAGTACTTC. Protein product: CASSLAGALNEQYF.

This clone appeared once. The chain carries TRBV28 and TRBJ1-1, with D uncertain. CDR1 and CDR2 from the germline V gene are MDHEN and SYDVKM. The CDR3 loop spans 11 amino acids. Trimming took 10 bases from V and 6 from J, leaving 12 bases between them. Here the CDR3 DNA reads TGTGCCACCTATAAATTTGCTGAAGCTTTCTTT. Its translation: CATYKFAEAFF.

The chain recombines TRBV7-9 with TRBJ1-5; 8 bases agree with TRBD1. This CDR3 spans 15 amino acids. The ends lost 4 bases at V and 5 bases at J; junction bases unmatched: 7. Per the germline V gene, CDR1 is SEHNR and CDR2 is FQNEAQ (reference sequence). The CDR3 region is CASSYGQGEDQPQHF. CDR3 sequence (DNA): TGTGCCAGCAGCTACGGACAGGGAGAAGATCAGCCCCAGCATTTT.

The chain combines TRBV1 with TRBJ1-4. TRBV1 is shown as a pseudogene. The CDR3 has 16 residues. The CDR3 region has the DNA TGCACCAGCAGCCTCAATCGAGAGGGTTCTGATGAAAAACTGTTTTTT. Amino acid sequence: CTSSLNREGSDEKLFF.

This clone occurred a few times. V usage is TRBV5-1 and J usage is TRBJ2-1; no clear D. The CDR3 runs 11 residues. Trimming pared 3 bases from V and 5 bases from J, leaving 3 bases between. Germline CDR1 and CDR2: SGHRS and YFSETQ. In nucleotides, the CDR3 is TGCGCCAGCAGCTCAAACAATGAGCAGTTCTTC. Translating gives CASSSNNEQFF.

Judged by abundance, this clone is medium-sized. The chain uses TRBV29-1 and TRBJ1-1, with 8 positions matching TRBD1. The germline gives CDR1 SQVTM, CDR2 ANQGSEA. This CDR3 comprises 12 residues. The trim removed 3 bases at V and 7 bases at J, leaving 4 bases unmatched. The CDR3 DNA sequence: TGCAGCGTTGACCAGGGGGCGGGTGAAGCTTTCTTT. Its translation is CSVDQGAGEAFF.

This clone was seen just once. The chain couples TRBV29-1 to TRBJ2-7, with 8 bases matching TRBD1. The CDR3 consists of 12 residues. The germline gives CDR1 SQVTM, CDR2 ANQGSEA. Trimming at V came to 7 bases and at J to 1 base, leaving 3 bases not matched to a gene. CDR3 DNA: TGCAGCGCCGGACAGGGATCCTACGAGCAGTACTTC. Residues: CSAGQGSYEQYF.

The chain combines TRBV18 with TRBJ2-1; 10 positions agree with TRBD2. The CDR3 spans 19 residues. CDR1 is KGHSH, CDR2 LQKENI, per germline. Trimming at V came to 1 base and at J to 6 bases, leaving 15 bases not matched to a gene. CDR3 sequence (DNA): TGTGCCAGCTCACCACGCCATCCAGGAGGACTAGCGGAGATCAATGAGCAGTTCTTC. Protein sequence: CASSPRHPGGLAEINEQFF. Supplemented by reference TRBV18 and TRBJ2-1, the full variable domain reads NAGVMQNPRHLVRRRGQEARLRCSPMKGHSHVYWYRQLPEEGLKFMVYLQKENIIDESGMPKERFSAEFPKEGPSILRIQQVVRGDSAAYFCASSPRHPGGLAEINEQFFGPGTRLTVL.

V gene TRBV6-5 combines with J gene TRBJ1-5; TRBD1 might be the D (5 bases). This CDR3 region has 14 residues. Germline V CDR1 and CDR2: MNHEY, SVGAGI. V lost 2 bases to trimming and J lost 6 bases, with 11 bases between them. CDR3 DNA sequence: TGTGCCAGCAGTTACGGGAACGGGGGTCAGCCCCAGCATTTT. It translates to CASSYGNGGQPQHF.

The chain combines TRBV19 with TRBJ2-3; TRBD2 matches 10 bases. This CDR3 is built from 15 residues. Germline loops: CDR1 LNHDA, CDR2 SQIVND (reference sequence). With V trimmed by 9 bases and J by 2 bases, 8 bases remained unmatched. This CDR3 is CASRLAGVVTDTQYF. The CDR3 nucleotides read TGTGCCAGCAGGCTAGCGGGAGTCGTCACAGATACGCAGTATTTT. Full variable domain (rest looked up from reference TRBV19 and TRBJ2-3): DGGITQSPKYLFRKEGQNVTLSCEQNLNHDAMYWYRQDPGQGLRLIYYSQIVNDFQKGDIAEGYSVSREKKESFPLTVTSAQKNPTAFYLCASRLAGVVTDTQYFGPGTRLTVL.

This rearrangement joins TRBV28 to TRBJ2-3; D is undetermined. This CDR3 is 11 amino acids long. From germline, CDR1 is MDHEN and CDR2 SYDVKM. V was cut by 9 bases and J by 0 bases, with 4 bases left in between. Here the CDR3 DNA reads TGTGCCAGTAAAAGCACAGATACGCAGTATTTT. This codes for CASKSTDTQYF.

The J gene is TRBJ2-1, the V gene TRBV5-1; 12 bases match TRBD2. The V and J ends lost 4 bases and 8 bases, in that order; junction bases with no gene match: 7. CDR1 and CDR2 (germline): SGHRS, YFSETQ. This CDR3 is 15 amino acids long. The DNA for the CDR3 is TGCGCCAGCAGCCAACCTAGCGGGAGGGTCGATGAGCAGTTCTTC. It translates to CASSQPSGRVDEQFF.

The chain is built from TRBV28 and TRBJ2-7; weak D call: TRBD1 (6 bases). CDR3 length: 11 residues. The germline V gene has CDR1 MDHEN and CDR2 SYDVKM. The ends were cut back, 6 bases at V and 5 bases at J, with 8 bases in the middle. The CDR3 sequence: CASRQGDEQYF. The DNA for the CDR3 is TGTGCCAGCAGACAGGGCGACGAGCAGTACTTC.

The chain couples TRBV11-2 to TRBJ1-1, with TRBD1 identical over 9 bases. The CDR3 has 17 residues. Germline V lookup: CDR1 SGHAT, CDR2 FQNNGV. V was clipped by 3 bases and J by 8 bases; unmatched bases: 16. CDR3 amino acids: CASSLRRDRALKGEAFF. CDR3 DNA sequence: TGTGCCAGCAGCTTGCGCCGGGACAGGGCCCTGAAGGGGGAAGCTTTCTTT. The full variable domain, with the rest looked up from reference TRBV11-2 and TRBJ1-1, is EAGVAQSPRYKIIEKRQSVAFWCNPISGHATLYWYQQILGQGPKLLIQFQNNGVVDDSQLPKDRFSAERLKGVDSTLKIQPAKLEDSAVYLCASSLRRDRALKGEAFFGQGTRLTVV.

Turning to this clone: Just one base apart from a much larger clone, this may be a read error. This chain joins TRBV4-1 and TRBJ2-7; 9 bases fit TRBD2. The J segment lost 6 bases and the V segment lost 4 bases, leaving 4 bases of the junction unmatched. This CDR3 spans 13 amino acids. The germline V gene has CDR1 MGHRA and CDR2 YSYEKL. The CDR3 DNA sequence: TGCGCCAGCAGCCCACCAGCGGGGGGCGAGCAGTACTTC. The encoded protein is CASSPPAGGEQYF.

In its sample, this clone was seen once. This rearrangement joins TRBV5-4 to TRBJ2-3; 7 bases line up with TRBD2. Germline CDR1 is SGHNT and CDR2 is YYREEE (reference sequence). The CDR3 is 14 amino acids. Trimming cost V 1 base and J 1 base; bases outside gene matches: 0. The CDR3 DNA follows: TGTGCCAGCAGCTTGCTAGCGGGCACAGATACGCAGTATTTT. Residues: CASSLLAGTDTQYF.

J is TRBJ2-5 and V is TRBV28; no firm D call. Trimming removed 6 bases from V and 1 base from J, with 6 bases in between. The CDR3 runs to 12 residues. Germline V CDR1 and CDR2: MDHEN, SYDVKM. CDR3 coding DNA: TGTGCCAGCAGCCCGGTCCAAGAGACCCAGTACTTC. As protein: CASSPVQETQYF.

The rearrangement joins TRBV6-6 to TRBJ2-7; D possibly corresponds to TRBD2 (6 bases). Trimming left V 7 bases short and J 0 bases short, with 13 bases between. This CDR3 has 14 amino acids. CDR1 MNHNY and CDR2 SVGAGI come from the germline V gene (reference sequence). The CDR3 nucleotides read TGTGCCAGCACCCCCCCCGGGAGCTCCTACGAGCAGTACTTC. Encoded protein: CASTPPGSSYEQYF.